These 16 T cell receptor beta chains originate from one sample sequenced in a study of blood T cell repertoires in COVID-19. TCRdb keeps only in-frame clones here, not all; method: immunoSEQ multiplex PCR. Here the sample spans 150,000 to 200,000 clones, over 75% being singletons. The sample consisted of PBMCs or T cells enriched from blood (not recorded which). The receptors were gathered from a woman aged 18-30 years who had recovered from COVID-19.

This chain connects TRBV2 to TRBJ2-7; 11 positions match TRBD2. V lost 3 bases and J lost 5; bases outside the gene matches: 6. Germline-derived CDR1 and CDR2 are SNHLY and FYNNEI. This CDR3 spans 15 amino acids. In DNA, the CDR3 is TGTGCCAGCAGTGAGGTGACTAGCGGGATGAACGAGCAGTACTTC. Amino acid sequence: CASSEVTSGMNEQYF.

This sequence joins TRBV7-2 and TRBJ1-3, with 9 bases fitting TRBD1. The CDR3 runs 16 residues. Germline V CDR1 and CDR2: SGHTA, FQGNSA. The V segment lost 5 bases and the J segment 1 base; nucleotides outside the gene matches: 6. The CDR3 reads CASSLHGTGSGNTIYF. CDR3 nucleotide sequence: TGTGCCAGCAGCCTCCACGGGACAGGGTCTGGAAACACCATATATTTT.

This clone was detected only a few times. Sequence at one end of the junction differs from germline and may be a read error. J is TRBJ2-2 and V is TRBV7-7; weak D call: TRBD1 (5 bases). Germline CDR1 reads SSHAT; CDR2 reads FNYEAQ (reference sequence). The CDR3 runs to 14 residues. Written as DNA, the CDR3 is TGTGCTAGCAGGATACAGGCGGACACCGGGGAGCTGTTTTTT. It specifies CASRIQADTGELFF.

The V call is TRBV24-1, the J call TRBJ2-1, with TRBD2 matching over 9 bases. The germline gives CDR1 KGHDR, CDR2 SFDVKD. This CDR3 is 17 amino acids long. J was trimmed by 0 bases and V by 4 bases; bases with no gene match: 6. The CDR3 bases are TGTGCCACCAGTGACCAAGGACTAGCGCGCTCCTACAATGAGCAGTTCTTC. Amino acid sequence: CATSDQGLARSYNEQFF.

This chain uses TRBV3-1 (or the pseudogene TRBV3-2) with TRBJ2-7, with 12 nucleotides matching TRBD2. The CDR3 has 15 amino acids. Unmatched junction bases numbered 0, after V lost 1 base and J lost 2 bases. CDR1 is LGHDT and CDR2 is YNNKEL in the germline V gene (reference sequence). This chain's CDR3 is CASSQGTSGTYEQYF. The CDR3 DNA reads TGTGCCAGCAGCCAAGGGACTAGCGGGACCTACGAGCAGTACTTC.

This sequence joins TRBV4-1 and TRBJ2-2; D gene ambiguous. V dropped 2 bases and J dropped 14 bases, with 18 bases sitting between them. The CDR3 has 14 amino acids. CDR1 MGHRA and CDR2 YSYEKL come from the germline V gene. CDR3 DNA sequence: TGCGCCAGCAGCCAAAAGGTTCAGCCCGAGGAACTGTTTTTT. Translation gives CASSQKVQPEELFF.

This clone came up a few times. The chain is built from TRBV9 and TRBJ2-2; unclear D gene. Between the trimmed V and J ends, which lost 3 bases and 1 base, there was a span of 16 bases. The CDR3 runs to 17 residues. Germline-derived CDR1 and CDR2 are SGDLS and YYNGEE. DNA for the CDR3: TGTGCCAGCAGCGGCCCAAGTGAGGAGCTGAACACCGGGGAGCTGTTTTTT. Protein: CASSGPSEELNTGELFF.

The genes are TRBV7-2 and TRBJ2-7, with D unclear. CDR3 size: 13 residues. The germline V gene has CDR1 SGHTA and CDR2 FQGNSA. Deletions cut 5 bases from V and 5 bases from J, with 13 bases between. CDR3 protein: CASSPPAENEQYF. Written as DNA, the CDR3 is TGTGCCAGCAGCCCACCCGCGGAGAACGAGCAGTACTTC.

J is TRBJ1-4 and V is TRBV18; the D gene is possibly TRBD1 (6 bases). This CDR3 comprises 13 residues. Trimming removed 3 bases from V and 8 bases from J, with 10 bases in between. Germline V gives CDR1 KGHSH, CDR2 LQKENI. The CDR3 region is CASSPSGVEKLFF. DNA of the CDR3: TGTGCCAGCTCACCTTCAGGGGTCGAAAAACTGTTTTTT.

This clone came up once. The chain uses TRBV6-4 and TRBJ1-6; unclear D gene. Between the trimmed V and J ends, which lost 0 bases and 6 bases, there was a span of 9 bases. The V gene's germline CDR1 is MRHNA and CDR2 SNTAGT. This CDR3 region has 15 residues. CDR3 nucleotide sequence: TGTGCCAGCAGTGACTCCCACGGACTTAATTCACCCCTCCACTTT. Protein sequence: CASSDSHGLNSPLHF.

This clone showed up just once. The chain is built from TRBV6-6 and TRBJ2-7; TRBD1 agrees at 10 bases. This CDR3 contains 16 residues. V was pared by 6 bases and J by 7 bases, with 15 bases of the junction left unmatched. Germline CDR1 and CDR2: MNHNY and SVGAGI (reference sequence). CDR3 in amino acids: CASRATGTGVEREQYF. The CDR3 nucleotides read TGTGCCAGCAGAGCCACCGGGACAGGGGTTGAAAGGGAGCAGTACTTC.

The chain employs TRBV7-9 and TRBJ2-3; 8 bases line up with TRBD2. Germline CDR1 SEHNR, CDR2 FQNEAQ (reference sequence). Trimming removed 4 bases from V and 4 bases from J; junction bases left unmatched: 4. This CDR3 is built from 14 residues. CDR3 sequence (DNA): TGTGCCAGCAGCTCGGCGGGGGGCCCAGATACGCAGTATTTT. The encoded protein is CASSSAGGPDTQYF.

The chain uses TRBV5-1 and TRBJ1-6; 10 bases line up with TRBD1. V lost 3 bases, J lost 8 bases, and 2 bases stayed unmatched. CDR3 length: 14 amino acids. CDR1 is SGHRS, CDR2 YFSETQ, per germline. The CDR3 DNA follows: TGCGCCAGCAGCTCCGACAGGGGGCATTCACCCCTCCACTTT. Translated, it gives CASSSDRGHSPLHF.

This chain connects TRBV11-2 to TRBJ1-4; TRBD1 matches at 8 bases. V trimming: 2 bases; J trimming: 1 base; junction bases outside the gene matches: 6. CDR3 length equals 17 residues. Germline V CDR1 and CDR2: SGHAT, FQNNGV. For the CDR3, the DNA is TGTGCCAGCAGCTTAACCGGGACAGGATTAACTAATGAAAAACTGTTTTTT. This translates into CASSLTGTGLTNEKLFF.

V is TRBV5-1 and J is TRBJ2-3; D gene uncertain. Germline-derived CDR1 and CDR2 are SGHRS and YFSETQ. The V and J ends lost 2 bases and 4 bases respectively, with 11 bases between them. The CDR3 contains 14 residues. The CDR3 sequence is CASSFSSLSDTQYF. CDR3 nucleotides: TGCGCCAGCAGCTTTAGCTCTTTGTCAGATACGCAGTATTTT.

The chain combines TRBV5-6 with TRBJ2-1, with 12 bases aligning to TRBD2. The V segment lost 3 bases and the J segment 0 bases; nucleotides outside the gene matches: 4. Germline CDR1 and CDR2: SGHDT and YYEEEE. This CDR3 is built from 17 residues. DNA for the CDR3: TGTGCCAGCAGCTCCTCGGGACTAGCGGGCTCCTACAATGAGCAGTTCTTC. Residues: CASSSSGLAGSYNEQFF. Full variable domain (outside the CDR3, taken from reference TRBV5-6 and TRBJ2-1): DAGVTQSPTHLIKTRGQQVTLRCSPKSGHDTVSWYQQALGQGPQFIFQYYEEEERQRGNFPDRFSGHQFPNYSSELNVNALLLGDSALYLCASSSSGLAGSYNEQFFGPGTRLTVL.